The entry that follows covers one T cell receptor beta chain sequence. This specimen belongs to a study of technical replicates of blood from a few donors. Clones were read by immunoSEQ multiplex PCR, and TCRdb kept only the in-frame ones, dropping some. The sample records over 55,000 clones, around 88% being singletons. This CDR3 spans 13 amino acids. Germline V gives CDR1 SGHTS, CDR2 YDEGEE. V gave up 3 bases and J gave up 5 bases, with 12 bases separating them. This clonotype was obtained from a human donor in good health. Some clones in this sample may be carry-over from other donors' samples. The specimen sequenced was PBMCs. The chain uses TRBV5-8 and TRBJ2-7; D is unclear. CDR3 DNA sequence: TGTGCCAGCAGCTCCTTTAATTCCGACGAGCAGTACTTC. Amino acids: CASSSFNSDEQYF.